This T cell receptor (beta chain) was sequenced during a study of T cell changes during pregnancy in multiple sclerosis (dated by TCRdb to the late 2010s). In the study overall: The study examined how the T cell repertoire changed over the course of pregnancy in women with multiple sclerosis.

Trimming takes 2 bases from V and 2 bases from J, and the germline ends sit 6 bases apart. In the germline V gene, CDR1 corresponds to SGHTA and CDR2 to FQGNSA. The CDR3 holds 13 amino acids from the cysteine to the phenylalanine. CDR3 DNA only is kept here, 39 bases in frame from base 1. Libraries were constructed by the immunoSEQ multiplex PCR assay. The immuneACCESS repertoire file appears here via TCRdb, limited to in-frame rearrangements. These files lack a portion of the clones; in checked studies, under half of the deficit traces to unresolved V genes, and the cause of the others is not known. For this sample the table gives tens of thousands of clones, of which around 90% were detected only once. About 3.1% of the sample is held by the ten biggest clonotypes. On this clone itself: This clone's antigen is unknown. Base-call qualities are not available, and no considerably larger clone is one nucleotide away.

The receptor's source is a female donor in good health, enrolled as a control in a pregnancy study. Here the chain combines TRBV7-2 and TRBJ1-2, with the D segment identity uncertain. The sequences come from peripheral blood, collected in the first trimester of pregnancy. CDR3 sequence: CASSLPLNYGYTF. The sequenced DNA is TGTGCCAGCAGCTTACCCCTCAACTATGGCTACACCTTC.